This TCR beta chain was sequenced for a study of blood T cell repertoires in COVID-19. Whole-study context: Researchers got acute and convalescent COVID-19 samples from the United States, Italy and Spain. T cells, B-cell-depleted T cells, or PBMCs supplied cDNA or gDNA.

Trimming stripped 0 bases from V and 2 bases from J, with 8 bases between. The CDR3 covers 15 residues. Per germline, CDR1 SGHRS and CDR2 YFSETQ. Methods used by the authors: Reference gene primers were amplified, and this amplification served to estimate nucleated cell counts. The assay was immunoSEQ multiplex PCR, and TCRdb's table has in-frame clones only and misses some. The DNA was the basis for D and trimming; V, J and clone size are from that table. The sample shows approximately 79,000 clones, roughly 84% of them seen only once. The sequencing sample was made of peripheral blood. The TCR was taken from a woman in her fifties or sixties with acute or convalescent COVID-19. The V gene is TRBV5-1, the J gene TRBJ2-2; D is perhaps TRBD1 (6 bases). Here the CDR3 DNA reads TGCGCCAGCAGCTTGGCCGGGACAAACACCGGGGAGCTGTTTTTT. Its protein product is CASSLAGTNTGELFF.